These 22 T cell receptor beta chains were all obtained from the same sample, sequenced in a study of cytomegalovirus exposure and HLA in healthy donors. PCR primers comprised 60 Vbeta and 13 Jbeta primers. The assay was immunoSEQ multiplex PCR, and TCRdb's table has in-frame clones only and misses some. The top ten hold 1.5% of the sample, which has approximately 170,000 clones, more than 70% seen once. Sequencing was done on a sample of PBMCs. The receptor set was obtained from a girl aged 10 to 17 in good health and CMV-seronegative.

The gene calls are TRBV27 and TRBJ2-5; a weak D match, TRBD1 (5 bases). The V gene lost 2 bases and the J gene lost 1 base, with 14 bases spanning the gap. From germline, CDR1 is MNHEY and CDR2 SMNVEV (reference sequence). The length of the CDR3 is 16 residues. CDR3 DNA sequence: TGTGCCAGCAGTTTACGTGGCAGGGCCATCCAAGAGACCCAGTACTTC. Encoded protein: CASSLRGRAIQETQYF.

V usage is TRBV9 and J usage is TRBJ2-2, with a possible D match to TRBD2 (5 bases). Deletions cut 5 bases from V and 4 bases from J, with 15 bases between. CDR1 is SGDLS and CDR2 is YYNGEE in the germline V gene. This CDR3 spans 15 amino acids. The CDR3 here is CASSLSGSGTGELFF. CDR3 DNA: TGTGCCAGCAGTTTGAGCGGCTCTGGCACCGGGGAGCTGTTTTTT.

The J gene is TRBJ1-5, the V gene TRBV19; the D gene is possibly TRBD1 (6 bases). This CDR3 is built from 13 residues. V was trimmed by 6 bases and J by 3 bases, leaving 9 bases between them. The germline V gene has CDR1 LNHDA and CDR2 SQIVND (reference sequence). CDR3 sequence: CASRDSLNQPQHF. CDR3 nucleotide sequence: TGTGCCAGTAGGGACAGTCTCAATCAGCCCCAGCATTTT.

The J gene is TRBJ2-7, the V gene TRBV27; 8 nucleotides line up with TRBD2. The CDR3 has 13 amino acids. Germline V lookup: CDR1 MNHEY, CDR2 SMNVEV (reference sequence). V gave up 5 bases and J gave up 2 bases; unmatched junction bases: 2. CDR3 region: CASSPGGAYEQYF. DNA of the CDR3: TGTGCCAGCAGTCCCGGGGGGGCCTACGAGCAGTACTTC.

The rearrangement joins TRBV2 to TRBJ2-5; D is ambiguous. Gene TRBJ2-7 matches the end of the DNA better, so the J call may be wrong. The CDR3 runs 11 residues. Germline V gives CDR1 SNHLY, CDR2 FYNNEI. CDR3 DNA sequence: TGTGCCAGCAGTGAACTTCACGAGCAGTACTTC. This translates into CASSELHEQYF.

The chain carries TRBV4-1 and TRBJ1-1; a weak D match, TRBD1 (6 bases). The CDR3 length is 19 residues. Germline values: CDR1 MGHRA, CDR2 YSYEKL. Deletions cut 0 bases from V and 0 bases from J, with 20 bases between. The CDR3 DNA sequence: TGCGCCAGCAGCCAAGATCCGATTGGGGGGGCCGAAGTGAACACTGAAGCTTTCTTT. It yields the protein CASSQDPIGGAEVNTEAFF.

This clone was seen only a few times. V usage is TRBV10-3 and J usage is TRBJ2-2, with a weak D call TRBD1 (6 bases). The CDR3 is 14 residues long. Germline lookup yields CDR1 ENHRY and CDR2 SYGVKD. Trimming left V 9 bases short and J 1 base short, with 12 bases between. CDR3 loop: CAIPDRRNTGELFF. Written as DNA, the CDR3 is TGTGCCATTCCCGACAGGAGGAACACCGGGGAGCTGTTTTTT.

The rearrangement links TRBV7-9 to TRBJ1-5; possible D gene TRBD1, 5 bases. The V end lost 5 bases, the J end lost 2 bases, and 10 bases lay between the germline ends. Germline CDR1 is SEHNR and CDR2 is FQNEAQ (reference sequence). The CDR3 loop spans 14 amino acids. The CDR3 DNA is TGTGCCAGCAGCCCGTCACAGGGCAATCAGCCCCAGCATTTT. It encodes CASSPSQGNQPQHF.

The V and J genes are TRBV2 and TRBJ1-5; maybe TRBD1 (6 bases). The V and J ends lost 7 bases and 8 bases respectively, with 15 bases between them. There are 13 residues in the CDR3. CDR1 is SNHLY, CDR2 FYNNEI, per germline. CDR3 coding DNA: TGTGCCAGCACTTGGGGGCTTGATGAGCCCCAGCATTTT. Its translation is CASTWGLDEPQHF.

This clone came up once. The genes are TRBV19 and TRBJ1-1, with TRBD1 as a possible D gene (5 bases). Deletions cut 7 bases from V and 0 bases from J, with 12 bases between. Per germline, CDR1 LNHDA and CDR2 SQIVND (reference sequence). This CDR3 has 14 residues. The CDR3: CASTIGALNTEAFF. The CDR3 DNA reads TGTGCCAGTACCATTGGGGCACTGAACACTGAAGCTTTCTTT.

V gene TRBV6-1 combines with J gene TRBJ1-5; D perhaps matches TRBD1 (6 bases). This CDR3 contains 15 residues. CDR1 MNHNS and CDR2 SASEGT come from the germline V gene. V shed 2 bases and J shed 6 bases, with 14 bases lying between them. CDR3 protein: CASSERGGLAQPQHF. The CDR3 DNA follows: TGTGCCAGCAGTGAACGGGGGGGGCTAGCTCAGCCCCAGCATTTT.

This clone was recorded a few times. The chain recombines TRBV19 with TRBJ2-7; 7 nucleotides agree with TRBD2. The CDR3 is made up of 15 amino acids. Germline loops: CDR1 LNHDA, CDR2 SQIVND (reference sequence). Trimming cost V 1 base and J 2 bases; bases outside gene matches: 5. CDR3 loop: CASSIGGLAAYEQYF. As DNA, the CDR3 is TGTGCCAGTAGTATAGGAGGGCTAGCGGCCTACGAGCAGTACTTC.

V and J are TRBV7-8 and TRBJ2-7; TRBD1 matches at 7 bases. This CDR3 is 12 amino acids long. Germline V gene lookup returns CDR1 SGHVS and CDR2 FQNEAQ. V lost 10 bases to trimming and J lost 5 bases; unmatched junction nucleotides: 8. For the CDR3, the DNA is TGTGCCACAACTACAGGGGATCACGAGCAGTACTTC. It encodes CATTTGDHEQYF.

The CDR3 region is CASSSIGETQYF. CDR3 in DNA: TGTGCCAGCAGTTCTATCGGGGAGACCCAGTACTTC. The genes are TRBV27 and TRBJ2-5; D remains unclear. Per the germline V gene, CDR1 is MNHEY and CDR2 is SMNVEV (reference sequence). Trimming took 4 bases from V and 5 from J, leaving 8 bases between them. The CDR3 length is 12 residues.

The genes are TRBV6-5 and TRBJ1-1; no reliable D call. There are 15 residues in the CDR3. With 2 bases removed from V and 1 base from J, the gap between germline ends came to 11 bases. Germline V gene data show CDR1 as MNHEY and CDR2 as SVGAGI. In nucleotides, the CDR3 is TGTGCCAGCAGTTACGGGAGCCTGGGGAACACTGAAGCTTTCTTT. It translates to CASSYGSLGNTEAFF.

This clone has more than one count but fewer than ten. V gene TRBV2 combines with J gene TRBJ1-1; D remains unclear. V lost 2 bases, J lost 5 bases, and 9 bases lay in between. Germline-derived CDR1 and CDR2 are SNHLY and FYNNEI. The CDR3 covers 13 residues. DNA of the CDR3: TGTGCCAGCAGTGAAAGGAGGGTTACTGAAGCTTTCTTT. Its translation: CASSERRVTEAFF. Full variable domain (remainder filled in from reference TRBV2 and TRBJ1-1): EPEVTQTPSHQVTQMGQEVILRCVPISNHLYFYWYRQILGQKVEFLVSFYNNEISEKSEIFDDQFSVERPDGSNFTLKIRSTKLEDSAMYFCASSERRVTEAFFGQGTRLTVV.

This rearrangement joins TRBV27 to TRBJ2-1, with 8 bases matching TRBD1. CDR3 length equals 15 residues. In germline, CDR1 is MNHEY, CDR2 SMNVEV (reference sequence). V lost 4 bases, J lost 6 bases, and 8 bases stayed unmatched. The CDR3 spells CASSYPGQAPNEQFF. The CDR3 DNA reads TGTGCCAGCAGTTACCCGGGACAGGCTCCCAATGAGCAGTTCTTC.

This chain connects TRBV7-7 to TRBJ2-5; D gene ambiguous. The length of the CDR3 is 14 residues. The germline V gene has CDR1 SSHAT and CDR2 FNYEAQ (reference sequence). Trimming removed 5 bases from V and 1 base from J, with 11 bases in between. In nucleotides, the CDR3 is TGTGCCAGCAGCCCTGGTGGCCGCCAAGAGACCCAGTACTTC. Its translation is CASSPGGRQETQYF.

The chain couples TRBV9 to TRBJ2-2; a possible D gene is TRBD1 (6 bases). Germline-derived CDR1 and CDR2 are SGDLS and YYNGEE. V shed 2 bases and J shed 0 bases, with 17 bases lying between them. The CDR3 has 18 amino acids. Here the CDR3 DNA reads TGTGCCAGCAGCGTCCGCCCCTCAGGGGCGCCGAACACCGGGGAGCTGTTTTTT. It encodes CASSVRPSGAPNTGELFF.

The gene calls are TRBV5-1 and TRBJ2-3; D perhaps matches TRBD1 (5 bases). The CDR3 has 13 residues. CDR1 and CDR2 from the germline V gene are SGHRS and YFSETQ. Between the trimmed V and J ends, which lost 0 bases and 10 bases, there was a span of 12 bases. CDR3 loop: CASSLGGEYSQYF. The CDR3 DNA reads as TGCGCCAGCAGCTTGGGGGGCGAATACTCGCAGTATTTT.

The chain is built from TRBV5-1 and TRBJ1-1; D not resolved. The CDR3 contains 15 residues. V was trimmed by 0 bases and J by 2 bases, leaving 11 bases between them. Germline values: CDR1 SGHRS, CDR2 YFSETQ. In DNA, the CDR3 is TGCGCCAGCAGCTTGGATCTTAAAGCTAACACTGAAGCTTTCTTT. It translates to CASSLDLKANTEAFF.

The V gene is TRBV13, the J gene TRBJ1-1, with D possibly being TRBD1 (5 bases). Trimming left V 3 bases short and J 7 bases short, with 15 bases between. The CDR3 is 14 amino acids. From germline, CDR1 is PRHDT and CDR2 FYEKMQ (reference sequence). The CDR3 region is CASSLVRDLGEAFF. CDR3 DNA sequence: TGTGCCAGCAGCTTGGTCAGGGATCTGGGTGAAGCTTTCTTT.